Below, 4 T cell receptor beta chains from the same sample are listed, as sequenced in a study of cytomegalovirus exposure and HLA in healthy donors. In the PCR, 60 Vbeta and 13 Jbeta primers were used. Here immunoSEQ multiplex PCR was the method, and the copy in TCRdb shows in-frame clones only, minus some. The sample has 100,000 to 150,000 clones, around 80% seen once. The sequenced sample was PBMCs. The receptor source for this set is a man aged 25-45 years in good health and CMV-seropositive.

This clone showed up just a few times. The V gene is TRBV2, the J gene TRBJ2-7, with D possibly matching TRBD2 (5 bases). With 6 bases removed from V and 0 bases from J, the gap between germline ends came to 12 bases. The germline V gene encodes CDR1 SNHLY and CDR2 FYNNEI. The length of the CDR3 is 14 residues. CDR3 sequence: CASRREADSYEQYF. The DNA of the CDR3 is TGTGCCAGCAGACGCGAAGCGGACTCCTACGAGCAGTACTTC.

This chain's CDR3 is CAITRTSLSYNEQFF. The CDR3 DNA is TGTGCCATCACCCGTACTAGCCTCTCCTACAATGAGCAGTTCTTC. The chain is built from TRBV10-3 and TRBJ2-1; maybe TRBD2 (6 bases). V was trimmed by 7 bases and J by 0 bases, leaving 13 bases between them. Germline CDR1 and CDR2: ENHRY and SYGVKD. The length of the CDR3 is 15 residues.

The CDR3 nucleotides are TGTGCCAGCAGTTCTAGTTCCTACAATGAGCAGTTCTTC. It translates to CASSSSSYNEQFF. The chain recombines TRBV7-9 with TRBJ2-1; D uncertain. V shed 6 bases and J shed 1 base, with 7 bases lying between them. This CDR3 is built from 13 residues. Germline-derived CDR1 and CDR2 are SEHNR and FQNEAQ (reference sequence).

The chain joins TRBV18 to TRBJ2-5, with TRBD1 identical over 8 bases. Trimming cost V 0 bases and J 5 bases; bases outside gene matches: 2. The CDR3 loop spans 14 amino acids. The germline V gene has CDR1 KGHSH and CDR2 LQKENI. The CDR3: CASSPPTGVETQYF. In nucleotides, the CDR3 is TGTGCCAGCTCACCACCGACAGGGGTCGAGACCCAGTACTTC.